This T cell receptor beta chain was recorded in a study of blood T cell repertoires in COVID-19. Background on the study: Researchers got acute and convalescent COVID-19 samples from the United States, Italy and Spain.

Repertoires were generated with immunoSEQ multiplex PCR, while TCRdb's copy carries only in-frame clones and drops some. The data show roughly 250,000 clones, about nine tenths seen once. The CDR3 is 13 residues long. Trimming cost V 2 bases and J 5 bases, with 7 bases left between them. Germline lookup yields CDR1 KGHSH and CDR2 LQKENI. Seattle-derived patients entered the study during active infection and were followed longitudinally. Sequences were obtained from peripheral blood. The clonotype originates from a woman under 40 with COVID-19, enrolled during active disease. The chain has TRBV18 and TRBJ1-5; D not certain. As DNA, the CDR3 is TGTGCCAGCTCACCAGGGCAAGATCAGCCCCAGCATTTT. It is translated as CASSPGQDQPQHF.